This T cell receptor beta chain is drawn from a study of control samples from healthy donors and cancer patients. With 2 bases removed from V and 2 bases from J, the gap between germline ends came to 7 bases. The germline V gene has CDR1 MNHEY and CDR2 SVGEGT. This CDR3 contains 13 residues. Sequencing used immunoSEQ multiplex PCR; TCRdb keeps in-frame clones, though not all of them. The repertoire holds about 150,000 clones, with about 94% as singletons. The genes are TRBV6-2 or TRBV6-3 and TRBJ2-7, with D perhaps given as TRBD1 or TRBD2 (5 bases each). Sequenced input: blood. The receptor comes from a man aged 35-49 years in good health. The CDR3, as DNA: TGTGCCAGCAGTTACCGGGGCCCCTACGAGCAGTACTTC. Translated, it gives CASSYRGPYEQYF.